The 24 T cell receptor beta chains below all came from one sample that was sequenced in a study of blood T cell repertoires in COVID-19. Produced via immunoSEQ multiplex PCR; TCRdb's table is partial and in-frame only. The repertoire holds 120,000 to 150,000 clones, with more than 70% as singletons. The specimen was peripheral blood. The receptors shown here come from a man aged 55 to 69 with active or convalescent COVID-19.

The rearrangement links TRBV9 to TRBJ1-3; D gene ambiguous. The V gene's germline CDR1 is SGDLS and CDR2 YYNGEE. The CDR3 has 14 amino acids. Trimming stripped 0 bases from V and 2 bases from J, with 6 bases between. The CDR3 bases are TGTGCCAGCAGCGTAGGTCCGGCTGGAAACACCATATATTTT. It encodes CASSVGPAGNTIYF.

This rearrangement joins TRBV12-2 to TRBJ1-3; no DNA check was done on the table's D call, TRBD1. TRBV12-2 is termed a pseudogene. The CDR3 is 15 amino acids. Here the CDR3 reads CASRFYRVYGNTIYF. The DNA for the CDR3 is TGTGCAAGTCGCTTTTACAGGGTATACGGAAACACCATATATTTT.

The CDR3 spells CASSLAGVVPNTEAFF. The CDR3 DNA is TGCGCCAGCAGCTTGGCCGGAGTAGTCCCAAACACTGAAGCTTTCTTT. V gene TRBV5-1 combines with J gene TRBJ1-1, with D unresolved. CDR1 and CDR2 from the germline V gene are SGHRS and YFSETQ. The CDR3 is made up of 16 amino acids. V was shortened by 0 bases and J by 2 bases, with 14 bases between the two germline ends.

The chain links TRBV5-1 to TRBJ1-1, with D hard to call. The germline V and J ends were trimmed by 0 bases and 4 bases, with 10 bases remaining between them. The CDR3 consists of 14 residues. From germline, CDR1 is SGHRS and CDR2 YFSETQ. CDR3 protein: CASSLGGTVTEAFF. The CDR3 DNA follows: TGCGCCAGCAGCTTGGGCGGTACGGTCACTGAAGCTTTCTTT.

The CDR3 region has the DNA TGCAGTGCTAGTAGGACAGGATTAAACACTGAAGCTTTCTTT. Translation: CSASRTGLNTEAFF. V gene TRBV20-1 combines with J gene TRBJ1-1, with 7 bases aligning to TRBD1. The CDR3 loop spans 14 amino acids. The germline CDR1 and CDR2 sequences are DFQATT and SNEGSKA (reference sequence). V was pared by 3 bases and J by 2 bases, with 6 bases of the junction left unmatched.

This rearrangement joins TRBV5-4 to TRBJ2-1, with 8 bases aligning to TRBD2. The CDR3 extends over 14 amino acids. J lost 9 bases, V lost 0 bases, and 5 bases had no gene match. The germline V gene has CDR1 SGHNT and CDR2 YYREEE (reference sequence). The CDR3 sequence: CASSLEAGVGEQFF. DNA for the CDR3: TGTGCCAGCAGCTTGGAAGCGGGAGTCGGTGAGCAGTTCTTC.

The chain links TRBV5-5 to TRBJ2-2, with D possibly being TRBD1 (6 bases). V was shortened by 3 bases and J by 0 bases, with 12 bases between the two germline ends. Per germline, CDR1 SGHKS and CDR2 YYEKEE (reference sequence). The CDR3 covers 16 residues. CDR3 in amino acids: CASSSTGTSNTGELFF. As DNA, the CDR3 is TGTGCCAGCAGCTCCACCGGGACATCGAACACCGGGGAGCTGTTTTTT.

The chain couples TRBV4-3 to TRBJ2-1; 10 bases are a match to TRBD1. The ends lost 6 bases at V and 8 bases at J; junction bases unmatched: 13. Per the germline V gene, CDR1 is LGHNA and CDR2 is YSLEER. This CDR3 region has 16 residues. This CDR3 is CASSPMGPGTGDEQFF. The CDR3 nucleotides are TGCGCCAGCAGTCCTATGGGGCCAGGGACAGGGGATGAGCAGTTCTTC.

The V gene is TRBV29-1, the J gene TRBJ2-5; possible D gene TRBD2, 5 bases. The germline V gene has CDR1 SQVTM and CDR2 ANQGSEA. V was pared by 6 bases and J by 5 bases, with 16 bases between. The CDR3 is 13 amino acids. CDR3 protein: CSVDRPIAETQYF. CDR3 DNA: TGCAGCGTCGATAGACCGATAGCGGAGACCCAGTACTTC.

This clone was observed a handful of times. The genes are TRBV28 and TRBJ1-2; D unclear. CDR1 MDHEN and CDR2 SYDVKM come from the germline V gene. Trimming stripped 1 base from V and 8 bases from J, with 11 bases between. This CDR3 has 13 amino acids. CDR3 sequence reads: CASSLFLRYGYTF. The CDR3 bases are TGTGCCAGCAGTTTATTTTTGCGGTACGGCTACACCTTC.

The V and J genes are TRBV28 and TRBJ2-7, with D unclear. In germline, CDR1 is MDHEN, CDR2 SYDVKM. Trimming removed 8 bases at V and 3 bases at J, with 8 bases between. The CDR3 has 11 residues. CDR3 residues: CASGSFYEQYF. The CDR3 coding sequence is TGTGCCAGCGGCTCTTTCTACGAGCAGTACTTC.

This clone has more than one count but fewer than ten. This chain uses TRBV6-5 with TRBJ2-3, with TRBD2 identical over 7 bases. V was clipped by 8 bases and J by 6 bases; unmatched bases: 14. This CDR3 comprises 15 residues. Germline V gene lookup returns CDR1 MNHEY and CDR2 SVGAGI. The CDR3 region has the DNA TGTGCCAGCGTGGCCGTCGCTAGCGGTCCGGATACGCAGTATTTT. This encodes CASVAVASGPDTQYF.

This sequence joins TRBV2 and TRBJ2-5; D not resolved. Trimming left V 3 bases short and J 3 bases short, with 11 bases between. Germline values: CDR1 SNHLY, CDR2 FYNNEI. This CDR3 has 14 amino acids. The CDR3 DNA sequence: TGTGCCAGCAGTGAGTCGCGGCTCGAAGAGACCCAGTACTTC. As protein: CASSESRLEETQYF.

The V call is TRBV28, the J call TRBJ1-5; D unresolved. The CDR3 is 16 residues long. Germline V CDR1 and CDR2: MDHEN, SYDVKM. Trimming removed 6 bases from V and 4 bases from J, with 19 bases in between. The CDR3 region has the DNA TGTGCCAGCAGCCCTGGGTCCGGCGGTATGAATCAGCCCCAGCATTTT. Its protein is CASSPGSGGMNQPQHF.

This chain joins TRBV27 and TRBJ2-1, with 9 bases lining up with TRBD2. CDR1 and CDR2 from the germline V gene are MNHEY and SMNVEV (reference sequence). The CDR3 consists of 17 residues. The J segment lost 0 bases and the V segment lost 6 bases, leaving 9 bases of the junction unmatched. The DNA of the CDR3 is TGTGCCAGCAGGCTTCTCCCTAGCGGGGCCTCCTACAATGAGCAGTTCTTC. Translated, it gives CASRLLPSGASYNEQFF.

The gene calls are TRBV4-2 and TRBJ2-7; TRBD2 aligns across 7 bases. The CDR3 has 16 amino acids. V shed 1 base, J shed 4 bases, and the junction held 10 bases outside the gene matches. Germline V gene data show CDR1 as LGHNA and CDR2 as YNFKEQ. CDR3 sequence reads: CASSQGSGGRVYEQYF. The DNA of the CDR3 is TGTGCCAGCAGCCAAGGAAGTGGCGGGAGAGTTTACGAGCAGTACTTC.

The V gene is TRBV7-9, the J gene TRBJ2-7; D is ambiguous. Looked up from germline, CDR1 is SEHNR and CDR2 is FQNEAQ (reference sequence). V was pared by 2 bases and J by 5 bases, with 10 bases between. CDR3 length: 13 residues. The CDR3 loop reads CASSLIQFHEQYF. CDR3 DNA: TGTGCCAGCAGCTTAATACAGTTCCACGAGCAGTACTTC.

The gene calls are TRBV27 and TRBJ2-7; D ambiguous. Trimming removed 4 bases from V and 0 bases from J, with 7 bases in between. This CDR3 is built from 13 residues. The germline V gene has CDR1 MNHEY and CDR2 SMNVEV (reference sequence). Here the CDR3 DNA reads TGTGCCAGCAGTTCGGTGAGCTCCTACGAGCAGTACTTC. The encoded protein is CASSSVSSYEQYF.

The table lists this clone with a count of one. The chain is built from TRBV7-9 and TRBJ1-2; 8 bases agree with TRBD1. The CDR3 sequence is 16 residues long. V lost 3 bases and J lost 5; bases outside the gene matches: 11. Germline lookup yields CDR1 SEHNR and CDR2 FQNEAQ (reference sequence). CDR3: CASSLTTGGTLYGYTF. The CDR3, as DNA: TGTGCCAGCAGCTTGACCACAGGGGGGACTTTATATGGCTACACCTTC.

The chain carries TRBV28 and TRBJ2-7; 10 nucleotides match TRBD2. The CDR3 runs 12 residues. In germline, CDR1 is MDHEN, CDR2 SYDVKM. V shed 3 bases and J 12 bases; nucleotides not matched to a gene: 5. CDR3 in amino acids: CASSFLAGERYF. The CDR3 nucleotides are TGTGCCAGCAGTTTCCTAGCGGGAGAACGGTACTTC. Based on the CDR3 plus reference TRBV28 and TRBJ2-7, the full variable domain is DVKVTQSSRYLVKRTGEKVFLECVQDMDHENMFWYRQDPGLGLRLIYFSYDVKMKEKGDIPEGYSVSREKKERFSLILESASTNQTSMYLCASSFLAGERYFGPGTRLTVT.

The V gene is TRBV7-8, the J gene TRBJ2-1; 7 bases map to TRBD2. Germline V lookup: CDR1 SGHVS, CDR2 FQNEAQ. The V segment lost 4 bases and the J segment 0 bases; nucleotides outside the gene matches: 3. The CDR3 has 15 residues. CDR3 bases: TGTGCCAGCAGCTCACTAGCGAACTCCTACAATGAGCAGTTCTTC. Encoded protein: CASSSLANSYNEQFF.

The genes are TRBV19 and TRBJ2-7, with D perhaps TRBD1 (5 bases). The V gene's germline CDR1 is LNHDA and CDR2 SQIVND (reference sequence). This CDR3 region has 13 residues. Trimming shortened V by 5 bases and J by 2 bases, and 10 bases separated the two germline ends. The CDR3 loop reads CASSLQGPYEQYF. The CDR3 DNA reads TGTGCCAGTAGTCTCCAGGGTCCCTACGAGCAGTACTTC.

This clone was counted a few times. The chain recombines TRBV28 with TRBJ1-5, with TRBD1 matching over 8 bases. From germline, CDR1 is MDHEN and CDR2 SYDVKM. The CDR3 has 14 amino acids. Losses at the gene ends were 2 bases for V and 6 bases for J; bases not matched to a gene: 3. The CDR3 DNA is TGTGCCAGCAGTTTAGACAGGGGTCCTCAGCCCCAGCATTTT. It is translated as CASSLDRGPQPQHF.

The chain recombines TRBV4-2 with TRBJ2-3; 7 positions match TRBD1. The CDR3 extends over 16 amino acids. Unmatched junction bases numbered 5, after V lost 0 bases and J lost 2 bases. Germline loops: CDR1 LGHNA, CDR2 YNFKEQ. The CDR3: CASSQDEGANTDTQYF. The CDR3 DNA follows: TGTGCCAGCAGCCAAGATGAGGGGGCAAACACAGATACGCAGTATTTT.